The clone carrying this T cell receptor beta chain was counted a few times. The antigen remains unidentified. MiXCR, applied by TCRdb to the 5' RACE reads, yields one record per CDR3 protein. Here the sample spans about 390,000 distinct CDR3 sequences, roughly 9% being singletons. This specimen belongs to a study of identical twins. Study-wide findings and caveats: Low generation probability was overrepresented in out-of-frame alpha sequences shared by twins. Insertions ran lower in abundant cord blood beta clonotypes, though not in memory repertoires.

The V segment lost 3 bases and the J segment 1 base; nucleotides outside the gene matches: 1. The CDR3 loop spans 14 amino acids. The V gene's germline CDR1 is SGHNT and CDR2 YENEEA. This chain links TRBV11-3 with TRBJ2-5, with 8 bases aligning to TRBD1. This TCR was recovered from a woman aged 45-65 years in good health. The material sequenced was naive T cells sorted from blood. CDR3 protein: CASSLGQAQETQYF. The CDR3 nucleotides are TGTGCCAGCAGCTTGGGACAGGCCCAAGAGACCCAGTACTTC. Together with reference TRBV11-3 and TRBJ2-5, the CDR3 gives the full variable domain: EAGVVQSPRYKIIEKKQPVAFWCNPISGHNTLYWYLQNLGQGPELLIRYENEEAVDDSQLPKDRFSAERLKGVDSTLKIQPAELGDSAVYLCASSLGQAQETQYFGPGTRLLVL.